These T cell receptor beta chains were read from a single sample in a study of T cell repertoires in cytomegalovirus infection. TCRdb recomputed calls from the reads with MiXCR, one row per CDR3 protein. The data show about 46,000 distinct CDR3 sequences, 20% seen once. Their target antigens are unknown. The sample was PBMCs, sequenced either directly or after in vitro stimulation (not recorded which). Every receptor here comes from a human donor in good health (CMV status not recorded). Some clones in this sample may be carry-over from other donors' samples. CDR3s include the opening cysteine and the closing phenylalanine or tryptophan. Each record gives: clone size, J gene, D gene, V gene, CDR3 protein, CDR3 DNA. D genes are given only for firm matches. A row's size may be missing; if present it is once, few, many or a size class.

- TRBJ1-1 TRBD1 TRBV18 CASSPGGWNTEAFF TGTGCCAGCTCCCCAGGGGGCTGGAACACTGAAGCTTTCTTT
- TRBJ2-1 - TRBV10-3 CAISEWDSLNEQFF TGTGCCATCAGTGAGTGGGATAGCTTAAATGAGCAGTTCTTC
few TRBJ1-6 - TRBV7-9 CASSLNNSPLHF TGTGCCAGCAGCTTAAATAATTCACCCCTCCACTTT
few TRBJ1-2 TRBD1 TRBV5-4 CASSFSMGQGGDGYTF TGTGCCAGCAGCTTCAGTATGGGACAGGGGGGCGATGGCTACACCTTC
- TRBJ1-5 - TRBV12-3/TRBV12-4 CASSLQGVGQPQHF TGTGCCAGCAGTCTGCAGGGAGTAGGTCAGCCCCAGCATTTT
few TRBJ1-3 TRBD1 TRBV7-6 CASSLGTVVHSGNTIYF TGTGCCAGCAGCCTCGGGACAGTCGTACACTCTGGAAACACCATATATTTT
few TRBJ1-1 - TRBV18 CASSPRTMNTEAFF TGTGCCAGCTCACCACGAACCATGAACACTGAAGCTTTCTTT
- TRBJ2-2 - TRBV6-2/TRBV6-3 CASQFFRGLRRTGELFF TGTGCCAGCCAATTCTTTCGGGGGCTCCGACGCACCGGGGAGCTGTTTTTT
- TRBJ2-5 - TRBV29-1 CSVERGLETQYF TGCAGCGTTGAACGGGGGCTAGAGACCCAGTACTTC
- TRBJ2-5 - TRBV7-4 CASSLAGTFQETQYF TGTGCCAGCAGCTTAGCCGGCACTTTCCAAGAGACCCAGTACTTC
many TRBJ2-1 - TRBV7-8 CASSLKEGRQFF TGTGCCAGCAGCTTAAAGGAGGGCAGGCAGTTCTTC
- TRBJ1-5 TRBD1 TRBV20-1 CSARDHRGHQPQHF TGCAGTGCTAGAGACCACAGGGGGCACCAGCCCCAGCATTTT
many TRBJ2-5 - TRBV6-1 CASKLGVIRETQYF TGTGCCAGCAAACTCGGGGTGATCCGGGAGACCCAGTACTTC
- TRBJ2-7 - TRBV7-9 CASSLRQSYEQYF TGTGCCAGCAGCTTACGGCAGTCCTACGAGCAGTACTTC
few TRBJ2-1 TRBD1 TRBV2 CASGTDYNEQFF TGTGCCAGCGGGACAGACTACAATGAGCAGTTCTTC
medium-sized TRBJ2-1 - TRBV27 CASRPQGYNEQFF TGTGCCAGCAGACCCCAAGGGTACAATGAGCAGTTCTTC
many TRBJ1-5 - TRBV6-6 CASSYSHQPQHF TGTGCCAGCAGTTACTCTCATCAGCCCCAGCATTTT
few TRBJ2-3 - TRBV19 CASSMLAADTQYF TGTGCCAGTAGTATGCTGGCCGCGGATACGCAGTATTTT
few TRBJ1-6 - TRBV7-8 CASSQFVSPQDLYNSPLHF TGTGCCAGCAGCCAGTTTGTCTCGCCCCAGGACCTTTATAATTCACCCCTCCACTTT
- TRBJ1-6 - TRBV6-1 CASRRGLGDSPLHF TGTGCCAGCAGGCGGGGACTAGGAGATTCACCCCTCCACTTT
many TRBJ2-1 - TRBV7-2 CASNPPGGPSYNEQFF TGTGCCAGCAATCCCCCCGGAGGCCCCTCCTACAATGAGCAGTTCTTC
- TRBJ1-5 - TRBV27 CASSHGGNQPQHF TGTGCCAGCAGTCACGGGGGCAATCAGCCCCAGCATTTT
many TRBJ2-7 - TRBV7-2 CASSLGHRGEQYF TGTGCCAGCAGCTTAGGGCACCGAGGCGAGCAGTACTTC
few TRBJ2-2 - TRBV9 CASSVDLAGELFF TGTGCCAGCAGCGTAGACCTGGCCGGGGAGCTGTTTTTT
many TRBJ1-3 TRBD1 TRBV12-3/TRBV12-4 CASSDRGILGNTIYF TGTGCCAGCAGTGACAGGGGAATACTTGGAAACACCATATATTTT
- TRBJ2-7 TRBD1 TRBV5-6 CASSLPPGGGGNEQYF TGTGCCAGCAGCTTGCCCCCAGGGGGTGGAGGTAACGAGCAGTACTTC
few TRBJ2-5 TRBD2 TRBV10-3 CAIRKGLAEETQYF TGTGCCATCAGGAAGGGACTAGCGGAAGAGACCCAGTACTTC
medium-sized TRBJ2-1 - TRBV2 CASSPELGNEQFF TGTGCCAGCAGCCCCGAGCTAGGGAATGAGCAGTTCTTC
- TRBJ2-1 TRBD1 TRBV29-1 CSVPGGPYSYNEQFF TGCAGCGTGCCAGGGGGACCTTACTCCTACAATGAGCAGTTCTTC